This is a list of T cell receptor beta chains from one sample in a study of blood T cell repertoires in COVID-19. The repertoire was sequenced with immunoSEQ multiplex PCR; TCRdb's copy has only in-frame clones and lacks some. Of about 190,000 clones listed, roughly 81% were seen once; the top ten hold about 5.1%. The sequencing sample was made of peripheral blood. Receptor source: a woman aged 70-85 years with active or convalescent COVID-19. Each CDR3 is given with its conserved first and last residue. D genes are given only for firm matches. Only part of the rows carry a size: once, few, many, or a class if the clone is expanded.

V gene,clone size,J gene,D gene,CDR3 DNA,CDR3 protein
TRBV4-2,NA,TRBJ2-7,TRBD1,TGTGCCAGCAGCCAAGGAGTAGGGAAGGACAGGGTTTACGAGCAGTACTTC,CASSQGVGKDRVYEQYF
TRBV10-1,NA,TRBJ1-1,NA,TGCGCCAGCAGTGAGTCCGCTGGGGGGGCCGAGGGTGAAGCTTTCTTT,CASSESAGGAEGEAFF
TRBV27,NA,TRBJ1-2,NA,TGTGCCAGCAGCCCTATGGGGGGAAGTTATGGCTACACCTTC,CASSPMGGSYGYTF
TRBV30,NA,TRBJ1-1,NA,TGTGCCTGGAGTTCAGGGATCCAGAACACTGAAGCTTTCTTT,CAWSSGIQNTEAFF
TRBV3-1/TRBV3-2,NA,TRBJ2-1,TRBD2,TGTGCCAGCAGCTTACTAGCGGGAAGGGAGCCCAATGAGCAGTTCTTC,CASSLLAGREPNEQFF
TRBV19,NA,TRBJ2-1,TRBD2,TGTGCCAGTAGCGCGCTAGCGGGAGGGATTGTCGGCAATGAGCAGTTCTTC,CASSALAGGIVGNEQFF
TRBV5-6,NA,TRBJ2-7,NA,TGTGCCAGCAGCTTGGATCGACAGTTTAGCTCCTACGAGCAGTACTTC,CASSLDRQFSSYEQYF
TRBV20-1,NA,TRBJ2-3,NA,TGCAGTGCTAGTAGCCGAACCGCAGATACGCAGTATTTT,CSASSRTADTQYF
TRBV28,NA,TRBJ1-1,NA,TGTGCCAGCAGTTTAGGCCGGGGTTGGAACACTGAAGCTTTCTTT,CASSLGRGWNTEAFF
TRBV28,NA,TRBJ1-3,NA,TGTGCCAGCAGTTGGGGTAGGGGGAGAAACACCATATATTTT,CASSWGRGRNTIYF
TRBV6-5,NA,TRBJ2-7,TRBD1,TGTGCCAGCAGTAGCCGGGACAGGGGCTACGAGCAGTACTTC,CASSSRDRGYEQYF
TRBV5-1,NA,TRBJ2-7,NA,TGCGCCAGCAGCTCCGGACAGGTGGGAGGCGAGCAGTACTTC,CASSSGQVGGEQYF
TRBV30,NA,TRBJ2-3,TRBD1,TGTGCCTGCAGGGGGCTTGGGGCAGATACGCAGTATTTT,CACRGLGADTQYF
TRBV18,NA,TRBJ1-1,NA,TGTGCCAGCTCACCGTTCATGGAATTAAGGGGGACAGAAGCTTTCTTT,CASSPFMELRGTEAFF
TRBV19,once,TRBJ1-5,TRBD1,TGTGCCAGTGGGACAGGGACAGGGGCGTCGGTAAGCAATCAGCCCCAGCATTTT,CASGTGTGASVSNQPQHF
TRBV27,NA,TRBJ1-4,NA,TGTGCCAGCAGTGAGCGCCCCGCGCGGGATGAAAAACTGTTTTTT,CASSERPARDEKLFF
TRBV30,NA,TRBJ2-2,TRBD2,TGTGCCTGGAGCCGAACTAGCGTGGGCGGGGAGCTGTTTTTT,CAWSRTSVGGELFF
TRBV5-6,NA,TRBJ2-1,TRBD2,TGTGCCAGCAGTTATGAAAGTGCGGGAGCCTACAATGAGCAGTTCTTC,CASSYESAGAYNEQFF
TRBV5-1,NA,TRBJ1-1,NA,TGCGCCAGCAGCCCCCGGGGAGGGATAGTGAACACTGAAGCTTTCTTT,CASSPRGGIVNTEAFF
TRBV29-1,NA,TRBJ2-1,TRBD2,TGCAGAGTAGCGGGAGGTTATTTATATTTAACCCACCGGGAGCAGTTCTTC,CRVAGGYLYLTHREQFF
TRBV7-9,NA,TRBJ1-1,NA,TGTGCCAGCAGCCTACCGACAGGTGAAGCTTTCTTT,CASSLPTGEAFF
TRBV10-2,few,TRBJ1-2,NA,TGCGCCACCCGTTTGGCAGGGGCGGGCTATGGCTACACCTTC,CATRLAGAGYGYTF
TRBV19,NA,TRBJ1-6,NA,TGTGCTACTAGCCCCCGCCCCCAAAATACTTCACCCCTCCACTTT,CATSPRPQNTSPLHF
TRBV28,NA,TRBJ2-7,NA,TGTGCCAGCAGTCTGGGGGCGTACGAGCAGTACTTC,CASSLGAYEQYF
TRBV10-3,NA,TRBJ2-2,TRBD2,TGTGCCATCAAGTTAGCGGGAGAGGGCACCGGGGAGCTGTTTTTT,CAIKLAGEGTGELFF
TRBV5-1,NA,TRBJ2-1,TRBD1,TGCGCCAGCAGCTTGGGGACCTGGACAGGGGAGGTGCGGGAGAATAGCAATGAGCAGTTCTTC,CASSLGTWTGEVRENSNEQFF
TRBV5-6,NA,TRBJ2-5,NA,TGTGCCAGCAGCTTGGCGGTGGCCGGGGCCCAGTACTTC,CASSLAVAGAQYF
TRBV25-1,NA,TRBJ2-5,NA,TGTGCCAGCAGACTCATCCCCAAGTACTTC,CASRLIPKYF
TRBV2,once,TRBJ2-2,NA,TGTGCCACCAGAAGCAACCTGGCCGGGGAGCTGTTTTTT,CATRSNLAGELFF
TRBV7-3,once,TRBJ2-5,NA,TGTGCCAGCAGCCCGACAGCTCAAGAGACCCAGTACTTC,CASSPTAQETQYF
TRBV7-8,few,TRBJ1-1,TRBD1,TGTGCCAGCAGCATTCGGGACAGGCCGTACGAAGCTTTCTTT,CASSIRDRPYEAFF
TRBV18,medium-sized,TRBJ1-6,NA,TGTGCCAGCTCACCACAGGGAGAGGGCTCACCCCTCCACTTT,CASSPQGEGSPLHF
TRBV9,NA,TRBJ2-3,NA,TGTGCCAGCAGCCCTACTAGAAGATTGACAGATACGCAGTATTTT,CASSPTRRLTDTQYF
TRBV10-3,NA,TRBJ1-2,TRBD1,TGTGCCATCAGATCTGGACAGGAGGACGGCTACACCTTC,CAIRSGQEDGYTF
TRBV5-1,NA,TRBJ1-1,NA,TGCGCCAGCAGCTTGACGGACTGGAACACTGAAGCTTTCTTT,CASSLTDWNTEAFF
TRBV4-1,NA,TRBJ2-7,TRBD2,TGCGCCAGCAGCCAGCCAGCGGGATATAGAGGCGAGCAGTACTTC,CASSQPAGYRGEQYF
TRBV28,NA,TRBJ2-1,NA,TGTGCCAGCAGTTTATTGTGGCAGAATGAGCAGTTCTTC,CASSLLWQNEQFF
TRBV13,once,TRBJ2-7,TRBD1,TGTGCCAGCAGCTTACGGGGACAGTCCTACGAGCAGTACTTC,CASSLRGQSYEQYF